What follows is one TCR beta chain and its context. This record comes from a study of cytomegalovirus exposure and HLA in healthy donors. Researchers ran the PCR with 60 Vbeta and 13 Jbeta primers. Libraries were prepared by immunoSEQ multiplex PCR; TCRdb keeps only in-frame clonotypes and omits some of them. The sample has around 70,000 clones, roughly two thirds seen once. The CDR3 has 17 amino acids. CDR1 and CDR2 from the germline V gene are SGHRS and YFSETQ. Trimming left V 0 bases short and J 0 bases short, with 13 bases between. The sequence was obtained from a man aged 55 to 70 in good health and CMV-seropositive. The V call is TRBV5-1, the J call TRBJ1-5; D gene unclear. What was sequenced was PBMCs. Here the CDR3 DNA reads TGCGCCAGCAGCTTGGAAAAGAATCGCTATAGCAATCAGCCCCAGCATTTT. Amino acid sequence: CASSLEKNRYSNQPQHF.